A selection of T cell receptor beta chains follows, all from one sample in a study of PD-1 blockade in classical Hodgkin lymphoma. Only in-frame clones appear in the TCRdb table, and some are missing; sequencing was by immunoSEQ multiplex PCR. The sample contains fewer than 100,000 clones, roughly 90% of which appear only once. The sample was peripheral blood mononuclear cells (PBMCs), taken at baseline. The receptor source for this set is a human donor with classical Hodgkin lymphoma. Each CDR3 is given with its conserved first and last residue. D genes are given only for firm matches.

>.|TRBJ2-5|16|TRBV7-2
TGTGCCAGCAGCCCGCCCCCATCGGGCAATCAAGAGACCCAGTACTTC
CASSPPPSGNQETQYF
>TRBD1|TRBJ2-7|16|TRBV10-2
TGCGCCAGCAAGAATGCTGGACAGGGGACTTATTACGAGCAGTACTTC
CASKNAGQGTYYEQYF
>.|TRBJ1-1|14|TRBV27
TGTGCCAGCAGTTTACGGCAGGGGAACACTGAAGCTTTCTTT
CASSLRQGNTEAFF
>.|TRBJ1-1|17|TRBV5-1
TGCGCCAGCAGCTTGGAGGGCGGACGAGGGTGGAACACTGAAGCTTTCTTT
CASSLEGGRGWNTEAFF
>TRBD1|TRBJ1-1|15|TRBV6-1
TGTGCCAGCAGTGAAGCCTCCGGACAGGGTACTAAAGCTTTCTTT
CASSEASGQGTKAFF
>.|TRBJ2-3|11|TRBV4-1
TGCGCCAGCAGCCGTGGGGATACGCAGTATTTT
CASSRGDTQYF
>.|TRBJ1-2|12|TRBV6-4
TGTGCCAGCAGTGATCACGGCTATGGCTACACCTTC
CASSDHGYGYTF
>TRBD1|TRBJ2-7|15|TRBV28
TGTGCCAGCAGTTACAGGGGTTTTGGGATCTACGAGCAGTACTTC
CASSYRGFGIYEQYF
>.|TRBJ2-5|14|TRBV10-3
TGTGCCATCAGAGGGTCACAGTACCAAGAGACCCAGTACTTC
CAIRGSQYQETQYF
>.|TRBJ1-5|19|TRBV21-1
TGTGCCAGCCCCCCAGGACTGTTCCCCCCCCCATATAGCAATCAGCCCCAGCATTTT
CASPPGLFPPPYSNQPQHF
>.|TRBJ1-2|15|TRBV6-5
TGTGCCAGCTATGCTACAACGAAAGGGAACTATGGCTACACCTTC
CASYATTKGNYGYTF
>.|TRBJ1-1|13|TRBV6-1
TGTGCCAGCAGGGGTATTAGGGGGTCTGAAGCTTTCTTT
CASRGIRGSEAFF
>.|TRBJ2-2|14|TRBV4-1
TGCGCCAGCAGCCAAGATTGGGGGAGCGGGGAGCTGTTTTTT
CASSQDWGSGELFF
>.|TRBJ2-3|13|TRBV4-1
TGCGCCAGCAGCCAAGCGGGAGCCGATACGCAGTATTTT
CASSQAGADTQYF
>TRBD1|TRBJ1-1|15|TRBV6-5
TGTGCCAGCAGTCGTCGACAGGGGGCTGGGGCTGAAGCTTTCTTT
CASSRRQGAGAEAFF
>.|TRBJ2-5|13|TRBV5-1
TGCGCCAGCAGCGTCGGGAGTGGGGAGACCCAGTACTTC
CASSVGSGETQYF
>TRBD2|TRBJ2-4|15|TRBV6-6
TGTGCCAGCAGTAACCTAGCGGTGGCCAAAAACATTCAGTACTTC
CASSNLAVAKNIQYF
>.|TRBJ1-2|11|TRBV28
TGTGCCAGCAGTCTTAATACGGGCTACACCTTC
CASSLNTGYTF
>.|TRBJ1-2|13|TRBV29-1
TGCAGCGTTGATACCCAGGGACCTTATGGCTACACCTTC
CSVDTQGPYGYTF
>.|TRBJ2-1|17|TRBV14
TGTGCCAGCAGCCAAGAAGTTCTGGTGCTAGGACTCAATGAGCAGTTCTTC
CASSQEVLVLGLNEQFF
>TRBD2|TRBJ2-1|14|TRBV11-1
TGTGCCAGCAGCCGAAGCGGGAGGGGGAATGAGCAGTTCTTC
CASSRSGRGNEQFF
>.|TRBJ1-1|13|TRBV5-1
TGCGCCAGCTCGGGCCTGGAGAACACTGAAGCTTTCTTT
CASSGLENTEAFF
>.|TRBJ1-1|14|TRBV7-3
TGTGCCAGCAGCTTAACTCGCGTGAACACTGAAGCTTTCTTT
CASSLTRVNTEAFF
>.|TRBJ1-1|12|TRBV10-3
TGTGCCACCTCAGGCAGAGACACTGAAGCTTTCTTT
CATSGRDTEAFF
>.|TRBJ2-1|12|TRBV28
TGTGCCAGCAGTTTAGTTGGGAATGAGCAGTTCTTC
CASSLVGNEQFF
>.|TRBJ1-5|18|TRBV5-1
TGCGCCAGCAGCTTGGCGGGGGAGACTGGGGATAGCAATCAGCCCCAGCATTTT
CASSLAGETGDSNQPQHF
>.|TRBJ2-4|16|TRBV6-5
TGTGCCAGCAGTTCAAGAAGGGGGGGAGCCAAAAACATTCAGTACTTC
CASSSRRGGAKNIQYF
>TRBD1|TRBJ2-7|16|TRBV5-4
TGTGCCAGCAGCAGAATTTCCGGGACAGGGGGATACGAGCAGTACTTC
CASSRISGTGGYEQYF
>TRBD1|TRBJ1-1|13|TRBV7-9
TGTGCCAGCAGCAGACAGGGACACACTGAAGCTTTCTTT
CASSRQGHTEAFF
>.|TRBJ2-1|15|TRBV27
TGTGCCAGCAAAATCCGGGCCGCGCCACGCACTGAGCAGTTCTTC
CASKIRAAPRTEQFF
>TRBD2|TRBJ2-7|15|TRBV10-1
TGCGCCAGCAGCGAGGGACTAGCGGGAGCTTACGAGCAGTACTTC
CASSEGLAGAYEQYF
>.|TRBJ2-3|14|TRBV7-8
TGTGCCAGCAGCTTAGAGGGGCCCGCAGATACGCAGTATTTT
CASSLEGPADTQYF
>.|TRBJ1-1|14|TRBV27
TGTGCCAGCAGTCCATTAAGGGGGGCGACTGAAGCTTTCTTT
CASSPLRGATEAFF
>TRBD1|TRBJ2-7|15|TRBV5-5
TGTGCCAGCAGCCTCCGGGACAGGCATACCTACGAGCAGTACTTC
CASSLRDRHTYEQYF
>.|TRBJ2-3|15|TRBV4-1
TGCGCCAGCAGCCAAGAGACCCAATGGGTGGATACGCAGTATTTT
CASSQETQWVDTQYF
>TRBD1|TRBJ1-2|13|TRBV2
TGTGCCAGCAGAAAGGGACAGGGAGATTTTAACACCTTC
CASRKGQGDFNTF